One and the same sample provided the 7 T cell receptor beta chains below, sequenced in a study of shared clonotypes between healthy human individuals. TCRdb's copy holds only in-frame clones and misses some; the assay was immunoSEQ multiplex PCR. This table has around 370,000 clones, 90% to 98% appearing once. The sequenced sample consisted of memory CD8+ T cells sorted from blood. Subset meaning: CD45RO+ cells pooled with CCR7-negative TemRA cells. The source of these receptors is a man in his thirties or forties in good health.

V gene TRBV4-1 combines with J gene TRBJ2-5; TRBD2 matches 13 bases. This CDR3 is 15 amino acids long. J gave up 5 bases and V 6 bases, and 6 bases lay outside the gene matches. The germline gives CDR1 MGHRA, CDR2 YSYEKL. CDR3 sequence (DNA): TGCGCCAGCAGAAGGGGGACTAGCGGGATGGAGACCCAGTACTTC. As protein: CASRRGTSGMETQYF.

J is TRBJ2-1 and V is TRBV6-1, with a possible D match to TRBD2 (5 bases). The V end was cut by 5 bases, the J end by 0 bases, with 8 bases between. The germline V gene encodes CDR1 MNHNS and CDR2 SASEGT. The CDR3 has 14 residues. The CDR3 coding sequence is TGTGCCAGCAGTACTAGGACCTCCTACAATGAGCAGTTCTTC. It codes for CASSTRTSYNEQFF.

V gene TRBV5-4 combines with J gene TRBJ2-7, with 7 bases matching TRBD2. After removal of 2 bases from V and 3 bases from J, the junction contained 2 bases not matched to a gene. CDR1 and CDR2 from the germline V gene are SGHNT and YYREEE (reference sequence). This CDR3 has 13 residues. In nucleotides, the CDR3 is TGTGCCAGCAGCTTCGGACTAGGCTACGAGCAGTACTTC. Translation gives CASSFGLGYEQYF.

The chain carries TRBV28 and TRBJ2-5; 9 bases are shared with TRBD2. CDR3 length: 13 residues. The V and J ends lost 8 bases and 3 bases, in that order; junction bases with no gene match: 4. Germline assignment: CDR1 MDHEN and CDR2 SYDVKM. The CDR3 is CASGLATKETQYF. The CDR3 coding sequence is TGTGCCAGCGGACTAGCGACAAAAGAGACCCAGTACTTC.

This rearrangement joins TRBV11-1 to TRBJ2-7; 8 nucleotides agree with TRBD1. The CDR3 extends over 13 amino acids. V trimming: 1 base; J trimming: 11 bases; junction bases outside the gene matches: 7. The germline CDR1 and CDR2 sequences are SGHAT and FQDESV (reference sequence). Here the CDR3 reads CASSLDSQGAEYF. CDR3 DNA sequence: TGTGCCAGCAGCTTAGATTCGCAGGGGGCAGAGTACTTC.

The chain links TRBV10-3 to TRBJ2-5; the match to TRBD2 covers 7 bases. The junction had 10 bases not matched to a gene; V was cut back by 2 bases and J by 4 bases. Germline CDR1 is ENHRY and CDR2 is SYGVKD. The CDR3 consists of 16 residues. DNA for the CDR3: TGTGCCATCAGTGAGCCCCGGGCGGGAGTAGGAGAGACCCAGTACTTC. Amino acid sequence: CAISEPRAGVGETQYF.

This clone was counted a single time. The V and J genes are TRBV19 and TRBJ2-5; 7 bases are shared with TRBD1. Unmatched junction bases numbered 12, after V lost 3 bases and J lost 5 bases. The germline CDR1 and CDR2 sequences are LNHDA and SQIVND (reference sequence). This CDR3 region has 16 residues. This CDR3 is CASSIFPSTGPETQYF. The CDR3 nucleotides read TGTGCCAGTAGTATCTTCCCCTCGACAGGGCCGGAGACCCAGTACTTC.